These 14 T cell receptor beta chains came from one sample sequenced in a study of blood T cells in healthy people across ages (dated by TCRdb to the mid-2010s). The protocol used for the library was 5' RACE. The sequencer was an Illumina HiSeq 2500. The second PCR ran for about 7 to 11 cycles and used a J-beta primer mix along with a sample-barcoded 5' primer. TCRdb's own reprocessing of the public reads used fastp at Q25 and MiXCR and kept productive beta chains. Each CDR3 protein gets just one entry, which takes the most common genes and DNA from the rows behind it. This sample comprises about 800,000 distinct CDR3 sequences, roughly 25% of them detected only once. 3% to 4% of the sample goes to the ten largest clones. In addition, the sample was reused for a study of T cells of mothers and their children.

Input material: blood. The receptor source for this set is a boy younger than 18 in good health.

The rearrangement uses TRBV19 and TRBJ1-5; D unclear. This CDR3 is built from 16 residues. V was pared by 0 bases and J by 3 bases, with 12 bases between. The V gene's germline CDR1 is LNHDA and CDR2 SQIVND (reference sequence). The DNA for the CDR3 is TGTGCCAGTAGTATAGAAGTGGCAGATTTCAATCAGCCCCAGCATTTT. Its protein is CASSIEVADFNQPQHF.

The sample holds a few counts of this clonotype. The chain uses TRBV6-5 and TRBJ1-2; 11 nucleotides line up with TRBD1. Trimming took 5 bases from V and 5 from J; bases not matched to a gene: 7. The CDR3 has 15 amino acids. Germline V gives CDR1 MNHEY, CDR2 SVGAGI. The chain's CDR3 is CASSPPGQGGYGYTF. CDR3 DNA sequence: TGTGCCAGCAGTCCACCGGGACAGGGGGGTTATGGCTACACCTTC.

This clonotype was counted at least ten times. The V and J genes are TRBV3-1 and TRBJ1-6; 9 nucleotides line up with TRBD1. V lost 3 bases and J lost 8; bases outside the gene matches: 17. Germline loops: CDR1 LGHDT, CDR2 YNNKEL (reference sequence). There are 19 residues in the CDR3. The CDR3 sequence is CASSHLRDTDRGRDSPLHF. DNA of the CDR3: TGTGCCAGCAGCCACCTCCGCGACACGGACAGGGGCAGGGATTCACCCCTCCACTTT.

Concerning this clonotype: A single base separates this from a much larger clone, so it may be a read error. This chain connects TRBV7-2 to TRBJ1-5; tentatively, D is TRBD1 (5 bases). Trimming took 5 bases from V and 5 from J, leaving 10 bases between them. This CDR3 is built from 13 residues. In germline, CDR1 is SGHTA, CDR2 FQGNSA. CDR3 coding DNA: TGTGCCAGCAGCCCCGACAGCTATCAGCCCCAGCATTTT. It translates to CASSPDSYQPQHF.

CDR3 in DNA: TGTGCCAGCAGCGGACTAGCGGAAGCCTTTGAGCAGTTCTTC. It is translated as CASSGLAEAFEQFF. The chain joins TRBV5-6 to TRBJ2-5; TRBD2 matches at 10 bases. The tail of the sequence fits TRBJ2-1 better, so the J call may be wrong. The CDR3 is 14 amino acids. Germline V gene lookup returns CDR1 SGHDT and CDR2 YYEEEE.

The rearrangement uses TRBV20-1 and TRBJ2-4; D gene ambiguous. CDR1 and CDR2 (germline): DFQATT, SNEGSKA (reference sequence). The V and J ends lost 2 bases and 0 bases respectively, with 23 bases between them. The CDR3 is made up of 19 amino acids. In DNA form, the CDR3 reads TGCAGTGCTAGACGGCGGTGGGGAACTCTTCACCTAGCCAAAAACATTCAGTACTTC. Translating gives CSARRRWGTLHLAKNIQYF.

This chain joins TRBV7-8 and TRBJ1-2; perhaps TRBD1 as D (6 bases). Trimming left V 0 bases short and J 7 bases short, with 12 bases between. This CDR3 is 14 amino acids long. Germline V lookup: CDR1 SGHVS, CDR2 FQNEAQ. In DNA form, the CDR3 reads TGTGCCAGCAGCTTAGCCCCACAGGGTGCTGGCTACACCTTC. Protein product: CASSLAPQGAGYTF.

This clonotype was seen only a few times. The rearrangement links TRBV25-1 to TRBJ1-4; maybe TRBD1 (5 bases). The CDR3 spans 15 residues. The germline V gene encodes CDR1 MGHDK and CDR2 SYGVNS. Trimming took off 1 base at V and 8 bases at J, with 14 bases between the two ends. The chain's CDR3 is CASSESFRAGEKLFF. The CDR3 region has the DNA TGTGCCAGCAGTGAATCCTTCAGGGCCGGCGAAAAACTGTTTTTT.

This clonotype was detected only a few times. The rearrangement joins TRBV28 to TRBJ2-5; no definite D call. The end of the DNA is better explained by TRBJ2-1, so the J call may be wrong. CDR1 and CDR2 (germline): MDHEN, SYDVKM. The CDR3 length is 16 residues. DNA of the CDR3: TGTGCCAGCAGTTCCCCCCTCGCAGGCACCTACAATGAGCAGTTCTTC. Protein: CASSSPLAGTYNEQFF.

The sample holds many counts of this clonotype. The junction and the germline gene differ at one end; a read error may be behind it. This sequence joins TRBV7-9 and TRBJ2-7, with a possible D match to TRBD1 (6 bases). The CDR3 contains 13 residues. The germline CDR1 and CDR2 sequences are SEHNR and FQNEAQ (reference sequence). This CDR3 reads CASSPTGNYEQYF. The CDR3 DNA reads as TGCGCCAGCAGCCCGACAGGAAACTACGAGCAGTACTTC.

There are a few counts of this clonotype. The chain carries TRBV6-5 and TRBJ1-1, with 9 bases identical to TRBD1. Germline trimming cut 4 bases from V and 7 bases from J; bases unmatched to any gene: 7. Germline V CDR1 and CDR2: MNHEY, SVGAGI. The CDR3 contains 14 residues. Here the CDR3 reads CASSSGQGKSEAFF. CDR3 bases: TGTGCCAGCAGTTCTGGACAGGGGAAGAGTGAAGCTTTCTTT.

This clonotype occurred a few times. The V call is TRBV7-2, the J call TRBJ1-1; the match to TRBD1 covers 7 bases. The CDR3 has 13 residues. V lost 10 bases to trimming and J lost 1 base; unmatched junction nucleotides: 6. Germline assignment: CDR1 SGHTA and CDR2 FQGNSA. Here the CDR3 reads CATSEGANTEAFF. In DNA form, the CDR3 reads TGTGCCACCTCGGAGGGGGCGAACACTGAAGCTTTCTTT.

The chain recombines TRBV9 with TRBJ2-5; 9 nucleotides align to TRBD2. CDR3 length: 16 amino acids. The germline V gene has CDR1 SGDLS and CDR2 YYNGEE. V trimming: 0 bases; J trimming: 2 bases; junction bases outside the gene matches: 5. CDR3 sequence reads: CASSVVRGGPQETQYF. For the CDR3, the DNA is TGTGCCAGCAGCGTAGTGCGGGGGGGCCCGCAAGAGACCCAGTACTTC. The full variable domain, completed using reference TRBV9 and TRBJ2-5, is DSGVTQTPKHLITATGQRVTLRCSPRSGDLSVYWYQQSLDQGLQFLIQYYNGEERAKGNILERFSAQQFPDLHSELNLSSLELGDSALYFCASSVVRGGPQETQYFGPGTRLLVL.

There are many counts of this clonotype. The V call is TRBV28, the J call TRBJ2-6; the match to TRBD1 covers 7 bases. There are 16 residues in the CDR3. V lost 4 bases and J lost 2; bases outside the gene matches: 5. Germline V gene sequence: CDR1 MDHEN, CDR2 SYDVKM. DNA of the CDR3: TGTGCCAGCAGTTCCTACAGGGGAACTGGGGCCAACGTCCTGACTTTC. Protein sequence: CASSSYRGTGANVLTF.